This T cell receptor (beta chain) was observed in a study of OX40 agonist ivuxolimab in advanced cancers. Overall study: Therapy given before enrollment (anti-PD-1, anti-PD-L1 or anti-CTLA-4) was allowed, and 30% to 50% had some.

CDR3 length equals 11 residues. In germline, CDR1 is KGHSH, CDR2 LQKENI. V lost 5 bases and J lost 3, with 4 bases in between. Sequenced by immunoSEQ multiplex PCR; TCRdb stores in-frame clones only, minus some. The sample includes 50,000 to 70,000 clones, approximately 85% of them seen just once. On this clone: Its antigen is unidentified.

Study outcomes and limitations: Nonresponders, in some cases, also had low normalized T-cell clonal expansion. Among the lowest peripheral clonal expansion occurred in 0.1-3.0 mg/kg partial responders.

V usage is TRBV18 and J usage is TRBJ2-5, with D uncertain. The receptor was isolated from an adult with an advanced solid tumor such as melanoma, head and neck, liver or kidney cancer. This material consisted of CD4+ or CD8+ T cells sorted from blood, taken in a trial of the OX40 agonist ivuxolimab. CDR3 nucleotides: TGTGCCAGCTCATCGGAAGAGACCCAGTACTTC. Protein sequence: CASSSEETQYF.